A single sample is the source of the 22 T cell receptor beta chains below, sequenced in a study of cytomegalovirus exposure and HLA in healthy donors (dated by TCRdb to about 2017). The library was obtained by the immunoSEQ multiplex PCR assay. For the multiplex PCR, a mixture combining 60 forward primers for TCR Vbeta segments and 13 reverse primers for TCR Jbeta segments was used. This immuneACCESS table, as held by TCRdb, lists in-frame sequences with V and J called but not all clones. Of the missing ones, under half trace to an unresolved V gene in checked studies; the others have no known cause. The sample contains tens of thousands of clones, approximately 84% of them found a single time. The ten largest clones take up around 3% of the sample. What was sequenced was PBMCs. Every receptor here comes from a man aged 50 or older in good health and CMV-seronegative.

V usage is TRBV7-3 and J usage is TRBJ2-1; 10 bases agree with TRBD2. Trimming removed 5 bases from V and 5 bases from J; junction bases left unmatched: 12. CDR3 length: 17 amino acids. Germline values: CDR1 SGHTA, CDR2 FQGTGA. The CDR3 coding sequence is TGTGCCAGCAGCAAGACTGTCGGGCTAGCGGGAGACAATGAGCAGTTCTTC. The encoded protein is CASSKTVGLAGDNEQFF.

Written as DNA, the CDR3 is TGTGCCAGCAGCCCCACCGGAAGGGGCACGCAGTACTTC. Translating gives CASSPTGRGTQYF. This chain joins TRBV7-3 and TRBJ2-7; weak D call: TRBD1 (5 bases). V lost 5 bases and J lost 9, with 17 bases in between. This CDR3 is 13 amino acids long. Per germline, CDR1 SGHTA and CDR2 FQGTGA.

The V call is TRBV5-1, the J call TRBJ1-2; D ambiguous. V shed 0 bases and J shed 8 bases, with 8 bases lying between them. Germline lookup yields CDR1 SGHRS and CDR2 YFSETQ. The CDR3 runs to 12 residues. This CDR3 is CASSLDVRGYTF. In nucleotides, the CDR3 is TGCGCCAGCAGCTTGGATGTCCGGGGCTACACCTTC.

The chain joins TRBV5-1 to TRBJ1-2; no reliable D call. CDR3 size: 17 residues. V lost 4 bases to trimming and J lost 1 base, with 20 bases between them. The germline V gene has CDR1 SGHRS and CDR2 YFSETQ. The DNA for the CDR3 is TGCGCCAGCAGCGTGAGCACAGCATTCCACCTTAACTATGGCTACACCTTC. This codes for CASSVSTAFHLNYGYTF. Filled out from reference TRBV5-1 and TRBJ1-2, the complete variable domain reads KAGVTQTPRYLIKTRGQQVTLSCSPISGHRSVSWYQQTPGQGLQFLFEYFSETQRNKGNFPGRFSGRQFSNSRSEMNVSTLELGDSALYLCASSVSTAFHLNYGYTFGSGTRLTVV.

The chain recombines TRBV1 with TRBJ2-3; the DNA was not compared with TRBD2, the D call given in the table. TRBV1 is flagged as a pseudogene. The CDR3 has 17 residues. DNA for the CDR3: TGCACCAGCAGCCATTGGTTGGGACTATCCCCCTGCCTAACACAGTATTTT. Residues: CTSSHWLGLSPCLTQYF.

This sequence joins TRBV5-1 and TRBJ2-1; 10 bases are a match to TRBD2. Germline lookup yields CDR1 SGHRS and CDR2 YFSETQ. With V trimmed by 4 bases and J by 4 bases, 8 bases remained unmatched. CDR3 length: 16 amino acids. The DNA of the CDR3 is TGCGCCAGCAGCCCGCCTAGCGGGGGATTATACAATGAGCAGTTCTTC. It codes for CASSPPSGGLYNEQFF.

The chain links TRBV7-2 to TRBJ1-3; D not certain. Germline lookup yields CDR1 SGHTA and CDR2 FQGNSA. V lost 5 bases, J lost 4 bases, and 12 bases lay in between. This CDR3 comprises 14 residues. The CDR3 DNA reads TGTGCCAGCAGCCCCGTACTGGTCGGAAACACCATATATTTT. It is translated as CASSPVLVGNTIYF.

V and J are TRBV4-1 and TRBJ1-6; TRBD1 agrees at 11 bases. Germline V gene data show CDR1 as MGHRA and CDR2 as YSYEKL. The CDR3 consists of 14 residues. V was clipped by 1 base and J by 10 bases; unmatched bases: 0. This chain's CDR3 is CASSQGTGGSPLHF. CDR3 in DNA: TGCGCCAGCAGCCAAGGGACAGGGGGCTCACCCCTCCACTTT.

This chain links TRBV9 with TRBJ1-4; D is possibly TRBD1 (5 bases). V lost 0 bases to trimming and J lost 2 bases, with 8 bases between them. The CDR3 spans 15 residues. CDR1 is SGDLS, CDR2 YYNGEE, per germline. The CDR3 region is CASSVGGGTNEKLFF. CDR3 nucleotide sequence: TGTGCCAGCAGCGTAGGGGGGGGGACTAATGAAAAACTGTTTTTT.

The gene calls are TRBV6-5 and TRBJ1-3; D possibly corresponds to TRBD1 (6 bases). From germline, CDR1 is MNHEY and CDR2 SVGAGI. The CDR3 is 15 amino acids. Trimming stripped 5 bases from V and 0 bases from J, with 11 bases between. CDR3 coding DNA: TGTGCCAGCAGTCCCCAGGGGAGCTCTGGAAACACCATATATTTT. This translates into CASSPQGSSGNTIYF.

This chain uses TRBV10-3 with TRBJ1-1, with TRBD1 matching over 9 bases. V shed 10 bases, J shed 6 bases, and the junction held 6 bases outside the gene matches. CDR1 and CDR2 (germline): ENHRY, SYGVKD. The CDR3 is 12 amino acids. The CDR3: CATTGGRAEAFF. The CDR3, as DNA: TGTGCCACTACAGGGGGCCGGGCTGAAGCTTTCTTT.

The genes are TRBV13 and TRBJ1-2; TRBD1 aligns across 8 bases. The CDR3 is 13 amino acids. Germline CDR1 and CDR2: PRHDT and FYEKMQ (reference sequence). Trimming cost V 5 bases and J 7 bases; bases outside gene matches: 6. The CDR3 protein is CASSARTGIGYTF. The CDR3 DNA is TGTGCCAGCAGCGCCCGGACAGGGATTGGCTACACCTTC.

The rearrangement joins TRBV27 to TRBJ2-3; TRBD1 might be the D (6 bases). Trimming removed 6 bases from V and 2 bases from J, with 15 bases in between. The CDR3 has 15 amino acids. In germline, CDR1 is MNHEY, CDR2 SMNVEV (reference sequence). Written as DNA, the CDR3 is TGTGCCAGCAGGGTCAGGGGCCCCTACACAGATACGCAGTATTTT. Protein: CASRVRGPYTDTQYF.

The chain employs TRBV9 and TRBJ1-4, with no clear D. V dropped 4 bases and J dropped 4 bases, with 14 bases sitting between them. The CDR3 extends over 15 amino acids. The germline V gene has CDR1 SGDLS and CDR2 YYNGEE. DNA for the CDR3: TGTGCCAGCAGCCCCAGCGGGCAGAGTAATGAAAAACTGTTTTTT. It encodes CASSPSGQSNEKLFF.

The rearrangement joins TRBV5-1 to TRBJ2-5; D is unclear. CDR1 SGHRS and CDR2 YFSETQ come from the germline V gene. The CDR3 runs 15 residues. With 0 bases removed from V and 2 bases from J, the gap between germline ends came to 11 bases. CDR3 coding DNA: TGCGCCAGCAGCTTGGATGGCAGGAAACAAGAGACCCAGTACTTC. This gives the protein CASSLDGRKQETQYF.

The chain has TRBV7-6 and TRBJ2-7, with 8 bases that match TRBD1. Germline CDR1 SGHVS, CDR2 FNYEAQ. The CDR3 covers 13 residues. V trimming: 4 bases; J trimming: 6 bases; junction bases outside the gene matches: 5. The CDR3 reads CASSSDRVAEQYF. The CDR3 DNA reads as TGTGCCAGCAGCTCGGACAGGGTAGCCGAGCAGTACTTC.

This sequence joins TRBV5-1 and TRBJ1-6; the D gene is possibly TRBD1 (5 bases). CDR1 SGHRS and CDR2 YFSETQ come from the germline V gene. CDR3 length: 16 residues. Trimming shortened V by 2 bases and J by 4 bases, and 13 bases separated the two germline ends. As DNA, the CDR3 is TGCGCCAGCAGCTTCCAGGGTCAAGGATATAATTCACCCCTCCACTTT. Amino acid sequence: CASSFQGQGYNSPLHF.

This sequence joins TRBV7-6 and TRBJ2-7; TRBD2 agrees at 13 bases. CDR3 length: 17 residues. Germline V gives CDR1 SGHVS, CDR2 FNYEAQ. The ends lost 1 base at V and 5 bases at J; junction bases unmatched: 8. The CDR3 DNA sequence: TGTGCCAGCAGCTTAGATACTAGCGGGGGGGCGAGCGACGAGCAGTACTTC. Its translation: CASSLDTSGGASDEQYF.

The table lists this clone with a count of one. CDR3 in amino acids: CASSSDRANYGYTF. The CDR3 DNA is TGTGCCAGCAGCTCCGACAGGGCTAACTATGGCTACACCTTC. The V call is TRBV9, the J call TRBJ1-2; 7 bases match TRBD1. The CDR3 is 14 residues long. Looked up from germline, CDR1 is SGDLS and CDR2 is YYNGEE. Germline trimming cut 4 bases from V and 0 bases from J; bases unmatched to any gene: 3.

V gene TRBV19 combines with J gene TRBJ1-2; 10 bases are a match to TRBD1. V shed 5 bases and J 6 bases; nucleotides not matched to a gene: 9. The length of the CDR3 is 15 residues. The germline V gene has CDR1 LNHDA and CDR2 SQIVND (reference sequence). This CDR3 reads CASSQSGTGVDGYTF. The CDR3 region has the DNA TGTGCCAGTAGTCAATCCGGGACAGGGGTGGATGGCTACACCTTC.

This chain's CDR3 is CASSRTGVNSGNTIYF. In nucleotides, the CDR3 is TGTGCCAGTAGTCGGACAGGGGTCAACTCTGGAAACACCATATATTTT. V usage is TRBV19 and J usage is TRBJ1-3; 9 nucleotides match TRBD1. The germline CDR1 and CDR2 sequences are LNHDA and SQIVND (reference sequence). The ends lost 5 bases at V and 0 bases at J; junction bases unmatched: 5. The CDR3 loop spans 16 amino acids.

The V gene is TRBV7-8, the J gene TRBJ2-5; 8 bases map to TRBD2. Germline V lookup: CDR1 SGHVS, CDR2 FQNEAQ. V was pared by 10 bases and J by 2 bases, with 15 bases of the junction left unmatched. The CDR3 totals 16 residues. CDR3 in DNA: TGTGCCATTATTCCCCCGGAGCGGGGGTATCAAGAGACCCAGTACTTC. This codes for CAIIPPERGYQETQYF.